This T cell receptor beta chain derives from a study of blood T cell repertoires in COVID-19. Turning to the study itself: Acute and convalescent COVID-19 samples came from the United States, Italy and Spain. The analysed material was cDNA or gDNA that came from T cells, B-cell-depleted T cells, or PBMCs.

Per the original data handling: Scientists estimated how many nucleated cells there were by amplifying reference gene primers. Data came from immunoSEQ multiplex PCR; TCRdb stores just in-frame clones and leaves some out. V and J calls and clone size are as listed in that table; D and trimming were resolved from the DNA. The sample has a few hundred thousand clones; around 90% are singletons. The CDR3 has 14 amino acids. V lost 8 bases and J lost 5; bases outside the gene matches: 9. The germline gives CDR1 MNHEY, CDR2 SMNVEV (reference sequence). J is TRBJ1-5 and V is TRBV27; 7 positions agree with TRBD1. This sequence originates from a man aged 18 to 29 with active or convalescent COVID-19. Material: peripheral blood. This CDR3 reads CASRQGNLYQPQHF. CDR3 nucleotides: TGTGCCAGCCGACAGGGAAATCTCTATCAGCCCCAGCATTTT.